This passage covers 19 T cell receptor beta chains from one sample sequenced in a study of blood T cell repertoires in COVID-19. Here immunoSEQ multiplex PCR was the method, and the copy in TCRdb shows in-frame clones only, minus some. The data hold roughly 160,000 clones, with approximately 81% observed a single time. The sequenced material came from peripheral blood. The receptors were gathered from a man younger than 30 with active or convalescent COVID-19.

This CDR3 reads CASSGQGAEQYF. CDR3 sequence (DNA): TGTGCCAGCAGCGGACAGGGGGCCGAGCAGTACTTC. The rearrangement links TRBV5-4 to TRBJ2-7, with 11 bases lining up with TRBD1. This CDR3 spans 12 amino acids. The J segment lost 6 bases and the V segment lost 4 bases, leaving 0 bases of the junction unmatched. CDR1 and CDR2 (germline): SGHNT, YYREEE (reference sequence).

The V call is TRBV12-3 or TRBV12-4, the J call TRBJ1-3; possible D gene TRBD1, 5 bases. Trimming removed 5 bases from V and 9 bases from J, with 14 bases in between. This CDR3 region has 13 residues. The CDR3 reads CASSADIWGTIYF. The CDR3 DNA follows: TGTGCCAGCAGTGCGGACATCTGGGGCACCATATATTTT.

This clone was found a few times. V gene TRBV27 combines with J gene TRBJ1-6; 10 nucleotides match TRBD1. Germline CDR1 reads MNHEY; CDR2 reads SMNVEV (reference sequence). V was clipped by 6 bases and J by 4 bases; unmatched bases: 9. This CDR3 has 17 residues. The CDR3 sequence: CASSPGTGVSYNSPLHF. The CDR3 DNA sequence: TGTGCCAGCAGCCCTGGGACAGGGGTTAGTTATAATTCACCCCTCCACTTT.

The V call is TRBV18, the J call TRBJ2-1; tentative D call: TRBD2 (6 bases). Per the germline V gene, CDR1 is KGHSH and CDR2 is LQKENI. The CDR3 extends over 17 amino acids. With 3 bases removed from V and 5 bases from J, the gap between germline ends came to 20 bases. CDR3 bases: TGTGCCAGCTCACCCCTCTCTAGGCGGGACGGTAACAATGAGCAGTTCTTC. Residues: CASSPLSRRDGNNEQFF.

The rearrangement links TRBV5-4 to TRBJ2-4; 10 nucleotides agree with TRBD2. The CDR3 spans 15 residues. Germline CDR1 and CDR2: SGHNT and YYREEE (reference sequence). The J segment lost 6 bases and the V segment lost 0 bases, leaving 3 bases of the junction unmatched. The CDR3 coding sequence is TGTGCCAGCAGCTTGGACGTAGCGGGAGGAAACATTCAGTACTTC. Its translation: CASSLDVAGGNIQYF.

CDR3 residues: CASSPPRDYNEQFF. The CDR3 bases are TGTGCCAGCTCACCGCCACGGGACTACAATGAGCAGTTCTTC. The V call is TRBV18, the J call TRBJ2-1; tentatively, D is TRBD2 (5 bases). Germline V lookup: CDR1 KGHSH, CDR2 LQKENI. The V end lost 3 bases, the J end lost 3 bases, and 9 bases lay between the germline ends. The CDR3 runs to 14 residues.

This clone is a singleton in its sample. The chain employs TRBV5-1 and TRBJ1-5; D is undetermined. The CDR3 totals 13 residues. The germline V gene encodes CDR1 SGHRS and CDR2 YFSETQ. V was clipped by 5 bases and J by 0 bases, with 6 bases between them. The CDR3 DNA is TGCGCCAGCAGTCAGGATAGCAATCAGCCCCAGCATTTT. The encoded protein is CASSQDSNQPQHF.

This clone has just one count. This rearrangement joins TRBV7-9 to TRBJ1-2; 7 bases match TRBD1. Germline V lookup: CDR1 SEHNR, CDR2 FQNEAQ (reference sequence). The CDR3 has 18 residues. Trimming cost V 5 bases and J 0 bases; bases outside gene matches: 15. CDR3 sequence (DNA): TGTGCCAGCAGCCTACAGGGGCCTATTTACGGAACTAACTATGGCTACACCTTC. It is translated as CASSLQGPIYGTNYGYTF. The full variable domain, rest sourced from reference TRBV7-9 and TRBJ1-2, is DTGVSQNPRHKITKRGQNVTFRCDPISEHNRLYWYRQTLGQGPEFLTYFQNEAQLEKSRLLSDRFSAERPKGSFSTLEIQRTEQGDSAMYLCASSLQGPIYGTNYGYTFGSGTRLTVV.

The chain combines TRBV10-3 with TRBJ2-5, with 8 bases identical to TRBD2. There are 14 residues in the CDR3. Trimming cost V 2 bases and J 5 bases; bases outside gene matches: 4. In germline, CDR1 is ENHRY, CDR2 SYGVKD. In DNA, the CDR3 is TGTGCCATCAGTGAGACCCCGGGAGGGGAGACCCAGTACTTC. Its protein is CAISETPGGETQYF.

The chain joins TRBV6-1 to TRBJ1-6; D possibly corresponds to TRBD1 (6 bases). The V end was cut by 3 bases, the J end by 7 bases, with 13 bases between. The CDR3 runs to 15 residues. The V gene's germline CDR1 is MNHNS and CDR2 SASEGT. CDR3 region: CASSDYRVSNSPLHF. The CDR3 bases are TGTGCCAGCAGTGATTACAGGGTGTCGAATTCACCCCTCCACTTT.

This clone has only one observation. This chain links TRBV5-4 with TRBJ2-7; tentatively, D is TRBD2 (7 bases). V was shortened by 5 bases and J by 4 bases, with 19 bases between the two germline ends. Germline V gene lookup returns CDR1 SGHNT and CDR2 YYREEE (reference sequence). The CDR3 sequence is 15 residues long. The CDR3 DNA is TGTGCCAGCAGGAAGGGGGGGGCAGGTGATTACGAGCAGTACTTC. This sequence encodes CASRKGGAGDYEQYF.

The rearrangement links TRBV20-1 to TRBJ2-7, with no clear D. V shed 3 bases and J shed 2 bases, with 11 bases lying between them. This CDR3 has 13 amino acids. Germline V gene lookup returns CDR1 DFQATT and CDR2 SNEGSKA (reference sequence). CDR3 residues: CSASVAATYEQYF. The CDR3 DNA follows: TGCAGTGCTAGTGTTGCGGCAACCTACGAGCAGTACTTC.

The gene calls are TRBV7-9 and TRBJ2-5; 9 nucleotides line up with TRBD2. Per germline, CDR1 SEHNR and CDR2 FQNEAQ (reference sequence). The CDR3 consists of 18 residues. Trimming cost V 4 bases and J 4 bases; bases outside gene matches: 16. The CDR3 sequence is CASSWEHISGSSSETQYF. As DNA, the CDR3 is TGTGCCAGCAGCTGGGAGCACATTAGCGGGAGTTCTTCAGAGACCCAGTACTTC.

The chain couples TRBV19 to TRBJ2-2; TRBD1 aligns across 10 bases. After removal of 3 bases from V and 0 bases from J, the junction contained 7 bases not matched to a gene. Germline CDR1 is LNHDA and CDR2 is SQIVND (reference sequence). The CDR3 is 18 residues long. The CDR3 loop is CASSIGTGVTANTGELFF. CDR3 nucleotide sequence: TGTGCCAGTAGTATCGGGACAGGGGTTACTGCGAACACCGGGGAGCTGTTTTTT.

This rearrangement joins TRBV5-4 to TRBJ2-3; 8 nucleotides line up with TRBD2. CDR3 length equals 15 residues. Losses at the gene ends were 4 bases for V and 7 bases for J; bases not matched to a gene: 11. Germline-derived CDR1 and CDR2 are SGHNT and YYREEE (reference sequence). In nucleotides, the CDR3 is TGTGCCAGCAGCCCCCGGGGGGGGACTGAAAATACGCAGTATTTT. Translation: CASSPRGGTENTQYF.

This sequence joins TRBV9 and TRBJ2-3; 8 nucleotides match TRBD2. Trimming removed 3 bases from V and 2 bases from J; junction bases left unmatched: 5. The CDR3 spans 15 residues. CDR1 and CDR2 (germline): SGDLS, YYNGEE. The CDR3 spells CASSERTSTTDTQYF. Here the CDR3 DNA reads TGTGCCAGCAGCGAGAGGACTAGCACCACAGATACGCAGTATTTT. The full variable domain, with the rest looked up from reference TRBV9 and TRBJ2-3, is DSGVTQTPKHLITATGQRVTLRCSPRSGDLSVYWYQQSLDQGLQFLIQYYNGEERAKGNILERFSAQQFPDLHSELNLSSLELGDSALYFCASSERTSTTDTQYFGPGTRLTVL.

This clone was seen more than once but under ten times. The chain couples TRBV19 to TRBJ1-1, with a weak D call TRBD1 (6 bases). The CDR3 totals 13 residues. Trimming took off 6 bases at V and 1 base at J, with 9 bases between the two ends. CDR1 is LNHDA, CDR2 SQIVND, per germline (reference sequence). The CDR3 sequence: CASSLTGNTEAFF. The CDR3 coding sequence is TGTGCCAGTAGCCTGACAGGGAACACTGAAGCTTTCTTT.

The chain couples TRBV9 to TRBJ2-3; 7 bases align to TRBD1. The ends lost 4 bases at V and 0 bases at J; junction bases unmatched: 11. CDR1 and CDR2 (germline): SGDLS, YYNGEE. The CDR3 is made up of 17 amino acids. The CDR3 coding sequence is TGTGCCAGCAGCCCTCGACAGGGAGACCCTAGCACAGATACGCAGTATTTT. Translation gives CASSPRQGDPSTDTQYF.

J is TRBJ2-4 and V is TRBV7-6, with 9 positions matching TRBD2. After removal of 1 base from V and 11 bases from J, the junction contained 24 bases not matched to a gene. This CDR3 contains 20 residues. CDR1 SGHVS and CDR2 FNYEAQ come from the germline V gene. The CDR3 DNA reads as TGTGCCAGCAGCTTAGGACAGGCCACGATAGCGGGAGATTCCCCTCTGGTTCAGTACTTC. Its translation is CASSLGQATIAGDSPLVQYF.